A selection of T cell receptor beta chains follows, all from one sample in a study of T cell changes during pregnancy in multiple sclerosis. Profiled with immunoSEQ multiplex PCR; TCRdb holds only in-frame clones, not every one. This table holds about 42,000 clones, approximately 92% found once. The material sequenced was CD4+ T cells from peripheral blood mononuclear cells, taken after pregnancy. The origin of the receptors is a female donor in good health, enrolled as a control in a pregnancy study. CDR3s include the opening cysteine and the closing phenylalanine or tryptophan. Not all rows give a size; the values are once, few, many and, for expanded clones, a class.

J: TRBJ2-3; size: NA; V: TRBV29-1; CDR3: CSVPGTSGATDTQYF
J: TRBJ1-1; size: once; V: TRBV28; CDR3: CASSTSQGGSNEAFF
J: TRBJ2-1; size: NA; V: TRBV6-6; CDR3: CASREMRNEQFF
J: TRBJ1-2; size: NA; V: TRBV5-1; CDR3: CASSPGQGGGYTF
J: TRBJ1-6; size: NA; V: TRBV5-4; CDR3: CASSSSRDRGMNSPLHF
J: TRBJ2-7; size: NA; V: TRBV2; CDR3: CASRRTRLAGDEQYF
J: TRBJ1-6; size: NA; V: TRBV9; CDR3: CASSDGITYNSPLHF
J: TRBJ2-1; size: NA; V: TRBV4-3; CDR3: CASSHYLAGGFNEQFF
J: TRBJ2-5; size: NA; V: TRBV4-1; CDR3: CASSQEREETQYF
J: TRBJ1-5; size: NA; V: TRBV4-1; CDR3: CASSQWDSSDQPQHF
J: TRBJ1-2; size: NA; V: TRBV20-1; CDR3: CSANEDGYTF
J: TRBJ2-1; size: NA; V: TRBV11-2; CDR3: CASSLRVGSLSYNEQFF
J: TRBJ1-2; size: NA; V: TRBV7-9; CDR3: CASSLFPPQGDHGYTF